This T cell receptor (beta chain) is from a study of siplizumab effects on memory and regulatory T cells. The table came from immunoSEQ multiplex PCR; TCRdb's copy has only in-frame clones and leaves some out. The table has just under 85,000 clones, roughly 87% seen once. This TCR was recovered from a human donor in good health. The sequenced sample consisted of Tregs sorted from blood.

CDR3 nucleotide sequence: TGTGCTAGTGGTTTTCATCTCGGACTAGCGGGGGGGATCGTCCTGACTTTC. Its protein is CASGFHLGLAGGIVLTF. V gene TRBV12-5 combines with J gene TRBJ2-6; 15 nucleotides agree with TRBD2. This CDR3 comprises 17 residues. CDR1 and CDR2 (germline): LGHNT, FRNRAP. V was pared by 3 bases and J by 12 bases, with 9 bases of the junction left unmatched.